This T cell receptor (beta chain) is from a study of T cells in Graves' hyperthyroidism and ophthalmopathy. Subjects aged 18 to 65 presented with newly diagnosed hyperthyroidism of less than 2 months' duration. The junction had 11 bases not matched to a gene; V was cut back by 5 bases and J by 7 bases. The CDR3 loop spans 14 amino acids. The germline V gene encodes CDR1 SGHTA and CDR2 FQGTGA. The source material, RNA transcripts, was used to amplify TCR beta CDR3 regions. RT-PCR in the first round (using the HTBI primer set) targeted the TCR CDR3. TCRdb called the multiplex PCR reads again in MiXCR, with one record for every CDR3 protein. The sample holds hundreds of thousands of distinct CDR3 sequences, about two fifths seen once.

The receptor's source is a man younger than 35 with Graves' hyperthyroidism. J is TRBJ2-7 and V is TRBV7-3, with 7 bases matching TRBD1. The sample taken for sequencing was blood. The CDR3 nucleotides read TGTGCCAGCAGCGAAGGACAGGCGGCACGAGAGCAGTACTTC. Amino acids: CASSEGQAAREQYF.